This entry describes one TCR beta chain. Deletions cut 0 bases from V and 5 bases from J, with 14 bases between. Germline V gene data show CDR1 as MNHEY and CDR2 as SVGAGI. CDR3 length: 16 residues. The data stem from a study of blood T cell repertoires in COVID-19. Cohorts were assigned according to the clinical history that participants reported. Recovered status in Cohort 3 required two negative PCRs, clearance, or symptom resolution. Original handling: Estimated nucleated cell counts came from reference gene primer amplification. This table comes from immunoSEQ multiplex PCR, and its TCRdb copy is limited to in-frame clones, with some not included. V and J calls and clone size come straight from that table; D and trimming were deduced from the DNA. The table records about 480,000 clones, 70% to 90% of them present only once.

The source is a woman in her forties who had recovered from COVID-19. The V and J genes are TRBV6-5 and TRBJ1-3; the D gene is possibly TRBD1 (5 bases). Material for sequencing was PBMCs or T cells enriched from blood (not recorded which). CDR3 nucleotide sequence: TGTGCCAGCAGTTACTCGAAACAGGACCTCCGAAACACCATATATTTT. Its protein product is CASSYSKQDLRNTIYF.